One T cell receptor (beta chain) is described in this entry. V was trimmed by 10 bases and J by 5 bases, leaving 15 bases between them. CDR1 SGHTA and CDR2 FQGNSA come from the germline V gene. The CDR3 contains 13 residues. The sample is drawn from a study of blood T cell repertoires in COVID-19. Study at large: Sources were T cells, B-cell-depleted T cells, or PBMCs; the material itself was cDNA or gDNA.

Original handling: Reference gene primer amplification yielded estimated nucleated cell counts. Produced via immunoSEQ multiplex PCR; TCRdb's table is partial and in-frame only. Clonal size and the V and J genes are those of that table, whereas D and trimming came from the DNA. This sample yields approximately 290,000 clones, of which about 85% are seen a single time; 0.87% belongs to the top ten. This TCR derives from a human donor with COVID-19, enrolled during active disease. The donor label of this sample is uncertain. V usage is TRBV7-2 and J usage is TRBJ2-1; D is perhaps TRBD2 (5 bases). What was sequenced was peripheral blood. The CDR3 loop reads CATSPGINNEQFF. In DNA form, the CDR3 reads TGTGCCACCTCACCCGGGATCAACAATGAGCAGTTCTTC.